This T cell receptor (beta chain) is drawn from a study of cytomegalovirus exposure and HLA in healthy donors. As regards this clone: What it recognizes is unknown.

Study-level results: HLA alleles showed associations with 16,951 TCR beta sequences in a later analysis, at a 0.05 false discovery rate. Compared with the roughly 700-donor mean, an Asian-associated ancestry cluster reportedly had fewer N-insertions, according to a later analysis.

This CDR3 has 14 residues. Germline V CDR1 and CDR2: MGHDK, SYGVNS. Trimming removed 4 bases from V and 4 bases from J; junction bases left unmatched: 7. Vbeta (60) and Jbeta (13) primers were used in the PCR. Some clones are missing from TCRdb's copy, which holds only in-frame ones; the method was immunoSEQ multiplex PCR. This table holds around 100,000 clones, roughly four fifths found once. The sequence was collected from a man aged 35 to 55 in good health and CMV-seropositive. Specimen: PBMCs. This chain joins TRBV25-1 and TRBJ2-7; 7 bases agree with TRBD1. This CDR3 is CASSARQGDYEQYF. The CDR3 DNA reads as TGTGCCAGCAGTGCCCGACAGGGAGATTACGAGCAGTACTTC.